The 28 T cell receptor beta chains listed next were all sequenced from one sample in a study of identical twins. TCRdb analysed the 5' RACE reads with MiXCR anew, one entry per CDR3 protein. Of hundreds of thousands of distinct CDR3 sequences listed, about 20% were seen once; the top ten hold more than 4%. This sample was also put to use in a study of T cells expressing NK-cell markers.

The sample was PBMCs. The receptors were sampled from a young woman in good health.

The V and J genes are TRBV6-1 and TRBJ1-4; unclear D gene. The germline V and J ends were trimmed by 5 bases and 0 bases, with 16 bases remaining between them. CDR3 size: 17 residues. Germline values: CDR1 MNHNS, CDR2 SASEGT. As DNA, the CDR3 is TGTGCCAGCAGTCCGCGGACGGCTGGGGCAACTAATGAAAAACTGTTTTTT. Protein sequence: CASSPRTAGATNEKLFF.

As to this clonotype: One junction end disagrees with the germline gene, perhaps due to a read error. The chain links TRBV10-3 to TRBJ1-2; the D is unclear. CDR3 length: 15 residues. Germline values: CDR1 ENHRY, CDR2 SYGVKD. The CDR3 protein is CDISESKGNGYGYTF. The CDR3 DNA reads as TGTGACATCAGTGAGTCGAAGGGTAACGGTTATGGCTACACCTTC.

In its sample, this clonotype was seen a few times. The gene calls are TRBV9 and TRBJ2-7; 8 bases line up with TRBD1. This CDR3 is built from 14 residues. Germline lookup yields CDR1 SGDLS and CDR2 YYNGEE. The trim removed 3 bases at V and 3 bases at J, leaving 5 bases unmatched. This CDR3 is CASSAGQGYYEQYF. CDR3 DNA: TGTGCCAGCAGCGCCGGACAGGGCTACTACGAGCAGTACTTC.

This clonotype occurred many times. V is TRBV20-1 and J is TRBJ1-2; D is perhaps TRBD1 (6 bases). The germline V gene has CDR1 DFQATT and CDR2 SNEGSKA (reference sequence). This CDR3 is 13 amino acids long. Trimming removed 6 bases from V and 5 bases from J, with 16 bases in between. The CDR3 here is CSAPTGSGYGYTF. DNA of the CDR3: TGCAGTGCCCCGACAGGTTCAGGGTATGGCTACACCTTC.

The chain carries TRBV20-1 and TRBJ2-3; D unresolved. The CDR3 runs 12 residues. V was trimmed by 3 bases and J by 6 bases, leaving 10 bases between them. The V gene's germline CDR1 is DFQATT and CDR2 SNEGSKA (reference sequence). This CDR3 is CSASSWADTQYF. In nucleotides, the CDR3 is TGCAGTGCTAGCTCTTGGGCGGATACGCAGTATTTT.

This chain connects TRBV6-5 to TRBJ2-1; D unclear. V lost 2 bases, J lost 6 bases, and 17 bases lay in between. The length of the CDR3 is 16 residues. Looked up from germline, CDR1 is MNHEY and CDR2 is SVGAGI. The CDR3 region is CASSYDRDWGRNEQFF. The CDR3 DNA is TGTGCCAGCAGTTACGATCGTGACTGGGGTCGCAATGAGCAGTTCTTC.

This clonotype was found a few times. The V call is TRBV7-9, the J call TRBJ2-1; TRBD2 aligns across 10 bases. Germline-derived CDR1 and CDR2 are SEHNR and FQNEAQ (reference sequence). CDR3 length: 17 amino acids. J lost 7 bases, V lost 5 bases, and 14 bases had no gene match. The CDR3 region has the DNA TGTGCCAGCAGCCCCTCCCTGGGAGCGGGAGGGAGGAATGAGCAGTTCTTC. Protein sequence: CASSPSLGAGGRNEQFF.

The rearrangement uses TRBV20-1 and TRBJ1-3, with 8 bases identical to TRBD1. Germline assignment: CDR1 DFQATT and CDR2 SNEGSKA (reference sequence). J was trimmed by 0 bases and V by 3 bases; bases with no gene match: 4. The CDR3 has 15 residues. The CDR3 DNA follows: TGCAGTGCTAGCTCCGGACAGGGCTCTGGAAACACCATATATTTT. This encodes CSASSGQGSGNTIYF.

The table lists this clonotype with many counts. V and J are TRBV28 and TRBJ1-6; possibly TRBD1 for D (5 bases). The germline V gene encodes CDR1 MDHEN and CDR2 SYDVKM. The CDR3 runs 15 residues. V was clipped by 7 bases and J by 8 bases, with 18 bases between them. CDR3 in amino acids: CASTTGGAGDSPLHF. The CDR3 DNA sequence: TGTGCCAGCACCACGGGAGGGGCTGGAGATTCACCCCTCCACTTT.

This clonotype was seen a few times. This chain joins TRBV6-2 or TRBV6-3 and TRBJ1-2; maybe TRBD1 (6 bases). CDR1 and CDR2 (germline): MNHEY, SVGEGT. Trimming left V 0 bases short and J 8 bases short, with 13 bases between. The CDR3 sequence is 14 residues long. The CDR3 sequence: CASSYSFGQRGYTF. In nucleotides, the CDR3 is TGTGCCAGCAGTTACTCCTTTGGACAGCGGGGCTACACCTTC.

This clonotype was seen more than once but under ten times. The rearrangement joins TRBV20-1 to TRBJ2-3, with D perhaps TRBD2 (7 bases). V gave up 6 bases and J gave up 4 bases, with 17 bases separating them. This CDR3 is 14 amino acids long. Germline V gene sequence: CDR1 DFQATT, CDR2 SNEGSKA (reference sequence). This CDR3 is CSAILGGGADTQYF. The CDR3 DNA is TGCAGTGCCATCCTGGGAGGGGGGGCAGATACGCAGTATTTT.

V gene TRBV6-5 combines with J gene TRBJ2-7; no firm D call. Trimming took off 0 bases at V and 5 bases at J, with 14 bases between the two ends. Germline lookup yields CDR1 MNHEY and CDR2 SVGAGI. The CDR3 totals 15 residues. The CDR3 region is CASSYSTRSSDEQYF. The CDR3 region has the DNA TGTGCCAGCAGTTACTCTACGCGGTCCTCTGACGAGCAGTACTTC.

The genes are TRBV7-9 and TRBJ1-1, with D possibly TRBD1 on 6 matching bases. The CDR3 is made up of 13 amino acids. V lost 4 bases to trimming and J lost 4 bases, with 10 bases between them. Germline V lookup: CDR1 SEHNR, CDR2 FQNEAQ (reference sequence). CDR3 sequence: CASSSGARTEAFF. In DNA form, the CDR3 reads TGTGCCAGCAGCTCAGGGGCGCGCACTGAAGCTTTCTTT.

The chain employs TRBV20-1 and TRBJ2-3; 14 bases agree with TRBD2. The germline V gene encodes CDR1 DFQATT and CDR2 SNEGSKA (reference sequence). The V segment lost 5 bases and the J segment 4 bases; nucleotides outside the gene matches: 2. This CDR3 is built from 14 residues. This CDR3 is CSAVTSGGADTQYF. In nucleotides, the CDR3 is TGCAGTGCTGTGACTAGCGGGGGGGCAGATACGCAGTATTTT.

This clonotype was counted only a few times. This rearrangement joins TRBV12-3 or TRBV12-4 to TRBJ2-3; D may correspond to TRBD1 or TRBD2 (5 bases each). Trimming took off 8 bases at V and 6 bases at J, with 9 bases between the two ends. The CDR3 is 11 residues long. CDR3 residues: CASGTLDTQYF. CDR3 nucleotide sequence: TGTGCCAGCGGGACCTTGGATACGCAGTATTTT.

This clonotype was observed a few times. The chain carries TRBV7-9 and TRBJ1-2; D is uncertain. CDR1 and CDR2 from the germline V gene are SEHNR and FQNEAQ (reference sequence). The CDR3 has 13 residues. With 7 bases removed from V and 8 bases from J, the gap between germline ends came to 17 bases. CDR3 sequence (DNA): TGTGCCAGCACCTTCGCTCACGCGGGAGGCTACACCTTC. Encoded protein: CASTFAHAGGYTF.

This sequence joins TRBV7-2 and TRBJ2-7; D remains ambiguous. CDR3 length equals 14 residues. Looked up from germline, CDR1 is SGHTA and CDR2 is FQGNSA. V lost 5 bases to trimming and J lost 5 bases, with 16 bases between them. The CDR3 region has the DNA TGTGCCAGCAGCCCCTCGGCCGGAGTGAACGAGCAGTACTTC. Translating gives CASSPSAGVNEQYF.

The chain recombines TRBV20-1 with TRBJ2-3; TRBD2 aligns across 8 bases. The CDR3 runs to 15 residues. The ends lost 5 bases at V and 0 bases at J; junction bases unmatched: 7. Germline CDR1 and CDR2: DFQATT and SNEGSKA (reference sequence). The CDR3 sequence is CSARGGRSSTDTQYF. The CDR3 DNA follows: TGCAGTGCTCGAGGCGGGAGGTCTAGCACAGATACGCAGTATTTT.

This clonotype appeared a few times. The chain links TRBV9 to TRBJ2-3, with 10 bases fitting TRBD2. The germline gives CDR1 SGDLS, CDR2 YYNGEE. This CDR3 has 15 amino acids. The J segment lost 5 bases and the V segment lost 2 bases, leaving 5 bases of the junction unmatched. CDR3 region: CASSVERGGRDTQYF. CDR3 DNA: TGTGCCAGCAGCGTTGAGCGGGGGGGCAGAGATACGCAGTATTTT.

CDR3 loop: CASSQVNSRQGKDTQYF. CDR3 sequence (DNA): TGCGCCAGCAGCCAAGTTAACTCGAGACAGGGGAAAGATACGCAGTATTTT. The chain is built from TRBV4-3 and TRBJ2-3; 8 bases align to TRBD1. CDR1 LGHNA and CDR2 YSLEER come from the germline V gene. With 1 base clipped from V and 5 bases from J, the junction kept 11 bases outside the gene matches. The CDR3 is 17 residues long.

The CDR3 nucleotides are TGTGCCAGCAGCCACAGGGAGTTGGCCTATGGCTACACCTTC. This encodes CASSHRELAYGYTF. The chain is built from TRBV6-1 and TRBJ1-2, with D tentatively TRBD1 (6 bases). The germline V gene has CDR1 MNHNS and CDR2 SASEGT. V lost 6 bases to trimming and J lost 4 bases, with 15 bases between them. This CDR3 has 14 residues.

V gene TRBV4-1 combines with J gene TRBJ2-1; 8 positions match TRBD2. CDR1 is MGHRA and CDR2 is YSYEKL in the germline V gene. This CDR3 region has 15 residues. Trimming took 3 bases from V and 2 from J; bases not matched to a gene: 3. CDR3 nucleotide sequence: TGCGCCAGCAGCCACGGGGGGGCCCCCTACAATGAGCAGTTCTTC. It encodes CASSHGGAPYNEQFF.

This clonotype showed up just a few times. Here the CDR3 reads CASSSLGNLKNIQYF. The CDR3 DNA reads TGTGCCAGCAGCTCCCTAGGGAACCTCAAAAACATTCAGTACTTC. The genes are TRBV7-2 and TRBJ2-4, with no clear D. The CDR3 length is 15 residues. Germline V gene lookup returns CDR1 SGHTA and CDR2 FQGNSA. The germline V and J ends were trimmed by 4 bases and 3 bases, with 13 bases remaining between them.

This clonotype was seen more than once but under ten times. V usage is TRBV7-9 and J usage is TRBJ1-1; no firm D call. The CDR3 consists of 13 residues. Trimming pared 5 bases from V and 8 bases from J, leaving 15 bases between. Germline V lookup: CDR1 SEHNR, CDR2 FQNEAQ (reference sequence). The CDR3 nucleotides are TGTGCCAGCAGCCGCCGGGAGACGCCCGAAGCTTTCTTT. This sequence encodes CASSRRETPEAFF.

V and J are TRBV10-2 and TRBJ2-7; D tentatively reads TRBD1 or TRBD2 (5 bases each). Between the trimmed V and J ends, which lost 4 bases and 6 bases, there was a span of 13 bases. CDR1 is WSHSY, CDR2 SAAADI, per germline. The CDR3 has 13 amino acids. For the CDR3, the DNA is TGCGCCAGCAGTGGGGACGGAGAGGTCGAGCAGTACTTC. Protein: CASSGDGEVEQYF.

This clonotype was recorded many times. CDR3 DNA: TGCGCCAGCAGTGCTCGACAGGGGGCTAATTCACCCCTCCACTTT. This sequence encodes CASSARQGANSPLHF. The V and J genes are TRBV10-1 and TRBJ1-6, with 10 bases fitting TRBD1. Germline loops: CDR1 WNHNN, CDR2 SYGVQD (reference sequence). The CDR3 extends over 15 amino acids. V lost 4 bases and J lost 6; bases outside the gene matches: 3.

This clonotype was observed a handful of times. The chain carries TRBV6-5 and TRBJ2-2; D not certain. Germline loops: CDR1 MNHEY, CDR2 SVGAGI. Deletions cut 0 bases from V and 5 bases from J, with 10 bases between. This CDR3 has 15 residues. This CDR3 is CASSYSRAVTGELFF. The CDR3, as DNA: TGTGCCAGCAGTTACTCTCGGGCCGTTACCGGGGAGCTGTTTTTT.

This clonotype was seen a handful of times. This chain uses TRBV29-1 with TRBJ2-7; D remains ambiguous. Trimming cost V 7 bases and J 0 bases, with 13 bases left between them. This CDR3 contains 13 residues. The germline V gene encodes CDR1 SQVTM and CDR2 ANQGSEA. The chain's CDR3 is CSARHGSSYEQYF. The CDR3 nucleotides are TGCAGCGCGAGGCACGGCAGCTCCTACGAGCAGTACTTC.